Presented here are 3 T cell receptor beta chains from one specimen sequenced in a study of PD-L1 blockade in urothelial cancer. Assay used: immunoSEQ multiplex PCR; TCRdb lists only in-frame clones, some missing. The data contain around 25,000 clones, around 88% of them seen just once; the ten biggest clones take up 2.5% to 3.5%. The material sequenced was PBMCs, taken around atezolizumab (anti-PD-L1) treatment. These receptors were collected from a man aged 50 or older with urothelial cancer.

Here the CDR3 DNA reads TGTGCCAGCACTCGAGCGGGAGCCTTCACAGATACGCAGTATTTT. Protein sequence: CASTRAGAFTDTQYF. This chain connects TRBV28 to TRBJ2-3; 8 bases are a match to TRBD2. CDR1 and CDR2 from the germline V gene are MDHEN and SYDVKM. J gave up 2 bases and V 7 bases, and 8 bases lay outside the gene matches. The CDR3 has 15 amino acids.

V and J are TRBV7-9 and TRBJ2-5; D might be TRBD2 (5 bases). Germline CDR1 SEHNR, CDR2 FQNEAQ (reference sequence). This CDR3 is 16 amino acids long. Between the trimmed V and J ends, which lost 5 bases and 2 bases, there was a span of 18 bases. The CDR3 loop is CASSAGQRALQETQYF. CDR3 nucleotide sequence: TGTGCCAGCAGCGCTGGCCAGAGGGCCCTACAAGAGACCCAGTACTTC. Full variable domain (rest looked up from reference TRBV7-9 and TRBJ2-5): DTGVSQNPRHKITKRGQNVTFRCDPISEHNRLYWYRQTLGQGPEFLTYFQNEAQLEKSRLLSDRFSAERPKGSFSTLEIQRTEQGDSAMYLCASSAGQRALQETQYFGPGTRLLVL.

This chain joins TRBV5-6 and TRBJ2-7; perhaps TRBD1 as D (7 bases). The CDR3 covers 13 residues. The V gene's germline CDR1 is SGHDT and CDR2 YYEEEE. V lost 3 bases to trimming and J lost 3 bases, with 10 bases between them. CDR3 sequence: CASSSRGDYEQYF. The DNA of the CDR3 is TGTGCCAGCAGCTCCAGGGGGGACTACGAGCAGTACTTC.